The rows below give T cell receptor beta chains drawn from one sample of a study of T cells in Graves' hyperthyroidism and ophthalmopathy. One entry per CDR3 protein results from TCRdb running MiXCR on the multiplex PCR reads. The sample contains fewer than 500,000 distinct CDR3 sequences, approximately 15% of which appear only once. The sample taken for sequencing was blood. The receptors derive from a man aged 25-45 years with Graves' hyperthyroidism that later progressed to Graves' ophthalmopathy. Each CDR3 is given with its conserved first and last residue. D genes are given only for firm matches.

15	TRBJ1-1	TRBV20-1	NA	CSAKDRQQGGTEAFF
16	TRBJ2-1	TRBV12-3/TRBV12-4	TRBD1	CASSPRPGQGSDEQFF
18	TRBJ2-1	TRBV5-1	NA	CASSLVGGPPRSSGEQFF
17	TRBJ2-4	TRBV28	TRBD2	CASSTPLAGGPKNIQYF
12	TRBJ1-1	TRBV6-5	NA	CASSSILGGAFF
13	TRBJ2-2	TRBV3-1	NA	CASSLAATGELFF
16	TRBJ2-2	TRBV24-1	NA	CATSASSGANTGELFF
15	TRBJ1-1	TRBV12-5	NA	CASGLREWGDTEAFF
11	TRBJ1-2	TRBV12-3/TRBV12-4	NA	CASSLEGGYTF
15	TRBJ1-4	TRBV20-1	TRBD1	CSAKTRGATNEKLFF
14	TRBJ2-1	TRBV5-1	NA	CASSQEGPEDEQFF
14	TRBJ2-7	TRBV5-1	TRBD1	CASSLGTGLAEQYF
15	TRBJ2-1	TRBV12-3/TRBV12-4	NA	CASSRGTPSYNEQFF
15	TRBJ2-7	TRBV20-1	TRBD2	CSVVAGGLSSYEQYF
16	TRBJ1-5	TRBV6-1	NA	CASSEAGRGNNQPQHF
12	TRBJ1-1	TRBV3-1	NA	CASSQEGSEAFF
14	TRBJ1-1	TRBV6-5	NA	CASSYGQENTEAFF
15	TRBJ2-3	TRBV12-3/TRBV12-4	TRBD2	CASTLRAGEGDTQYF
11	TRBJ1-1	TRBV5-1	NA	CASKGVREAFF
16	TRBJ2-1	TRBV10-3	TRBD2	CAISDTLAGGGGEQFF
14	TRBJ2-2	TRBV4-1	NA	CASSQEDSPGELFF
19	TRBJ2-1	TRBV12-3/TRBV12-4	NA	CATKEWGGLSAGSYNEQFF
14	TRBJ1-5	TRBV20-1	NA	CSARAGASGQPQHF
14	TRBJ2-5	TRBV12-3/TRBV12-4	TRBD1	CASSSWTGLETQYF
17	TRBJ2-6	TRBV20-1	TRBD1	CSARVTGGRSGANVLTF
14	TRBJ1-6	TRBV27	NA	CASSFTGPNSPLHF
13	TRBJ1-1	TRBV25-1	NA	CASLGQMNTEAFF
17	TRBJ1-5	TRBV12-5	NA	CASGLVLGGSSNQPQHF
14	TRBJ1-5	TRBV12-3/TRBV12-4	NA	CASSYRVGNQPQHF
16	TRBJ1-1	TRBV10-1	NA	CASSEFRTRSRTEAFF
17	TRBJ2-1	TRBV6-1	TRBD2	CASSGLAGVSSYNEQFF
15	TRBJ1-2	TRBV15	TRBD1	CATSGDRGNTYGYTF
14	TRBJ2-7	TRBV18	NA	CASSPRQRNYEQYF
15	TRBJ2-5	TRBV19	TRBD1	CASSIWDRARETQYF
13	TRBJ1-5	TRBV27	NA	CASSPRIGQPQHF
14	TRBJ2-3	TRBV12-3/TRBV12-4	NA	CASSLAGKPDTQYF
15	TRBJ1-4	TRBV28	NA	CASRSGGRTNEKLFF
15	TRBJ2-1	TRBV28	TRBD1	CASALTGVVDNEQFF
15	TRBJ1-1	TRBV27	NA	CAGSWRGIRNTEAFF
13	TRBJ2-7	TRBV10-2	NA	CASSEEEWDEQYF
13	TRBJ1-1	TRBV27	TRBD1	CASSLSTGAKAFF
12	TRBJ1-1	TRBV12-3/TRBV12-4	NA	CASSNRVTNAFF
13	TRBJ1-1	TRBV2	NA	CASSVQANTEAFF
14	TRBJ1-2	TRBV6-5	NA	CASSYSKGLYGYTF
13	TRBJ1-2	TRBV27	NA	CASSSSDRYGYTF